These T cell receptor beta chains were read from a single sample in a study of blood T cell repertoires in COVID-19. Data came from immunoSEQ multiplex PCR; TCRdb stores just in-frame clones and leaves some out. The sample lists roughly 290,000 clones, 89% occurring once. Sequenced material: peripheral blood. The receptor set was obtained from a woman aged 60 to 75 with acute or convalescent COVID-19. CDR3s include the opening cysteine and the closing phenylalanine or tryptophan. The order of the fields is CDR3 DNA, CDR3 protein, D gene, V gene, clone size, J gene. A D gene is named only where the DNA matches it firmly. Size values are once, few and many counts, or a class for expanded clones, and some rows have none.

DNA: TGTGCCAGCAGTTACGGGCTCTCCGGGGCCAACGTCCTGACTTTC
CDR3: CASSYGLSGANVLTF
D: -
V: TRBV6-2/TRBV6-3
size: few
J: TRBJ2-6

DNA: TGTGCCAGCACCACTCGGGAGGGAAGACTGAACACTGAAGCTTTCTTT
CDR3: CASTTREGRLNTEAFF
D: -
V: TRBV11-1
size: once
J: TRBJ1-1

DNA: TGTGCCAGCAGCCAGGAACTAGCGGGGGTTGAGACCCAGTACTTC
CDR3: CASSQELAGVETQYF
D: TRBD2
V: TRBV3-1/TRBV3-2
size: -
J: TRBJ2-5

DNA: TGCGCCAGCAGCCACCCCGCTAGCGGGAGGGCCTACAATGAGCAGTTCTTC
CDR3: CASSHPASGRAYNEQFF
D: TRBD2
V: TRBV4-1
size: -
J: TRBJ2-1

DNA: TGTGCCAGCAGCCACGCACAGCTCGGCTATGGCTACACCTTC
CDR3: CASSHAQLGYGYTF
D: -
V: TRBV6-2/TRBV6-3
size: -
J: TRBJ1-2

DNA: TGTGCCAGCAGTCTAACAGGGTCCGAGCAGTACTTC
CDR3: CASSLTGSEQYF
D: -
V: TRBV28
size: -
J: TRBJ2-7

DNA: TGTGCCAGCAGCATAGGGGTAGGGGGCGCGGACACTGAAGCTTTCTTT
CDR3: CASSIGVGGADTEAFF
D: -
V: TRBV21-1
size: few
J: TRBJ1-1

DNA: TGCAGCGGTTTAGTAGCGGGAGAGACCGGGGAGCTGTTTTTT
CDR3: CSGLVAGETGELFF
D: TRBD2
V: TRBV29-1
size: -
J: TRBJ2-2

DNA: TGTGCCACCAGCAGAGTGGGCAGGGGTAACTATGGCTACACCTTC
CDR3: CATSRVGRGNYGYTF
D: -
V: TRBV15
size: -
J: TRBJ1-2

DNA: TGTGCCAGCAGCTTAGTGCAGGTAGCCAAAAACATTCAGTACTTC
CDR3: CASSLVQVAKNIQYF
D: -
V: TRBV11-2
size: -
J: TRBJ2-4

DNA: TGTGCCAGCAGTGACTTACAGGGGGCTCCAGATACGCAGTATTTT
CDR3: CASSDLQGAPDTQYF
D: TRBD1
V: TRBV6-4
size: -
J: TRBJ2-3

DNA: TGTGCCACCAGCCCACATGGGGCGGCGAACACCGGGGAGCTGTTTTTT
CDR3: CATSPHGAANTGELFF
D: -
V: TRBV15
size: few
J: TRBJ2-2

DNA: TGCAGCGCCATGGGCAGGGTGGGTGATTTTCGTGGAAACACCATATATTTT
CDR3: CSAMGRVGDFRGNTIYF
D: -
V: TRBV29-1
size: once
J: TRBJ1-3

DNA: TGTGCCTGGTCATCGGGGGGACTAGCCAAAAACATTCAGTACTTC
CDR3: CAWSSGGLAKNIQYF
D: TRBD2
V: TRBV30
size: -
J: TRBJ2-4

DNA: TGTGCCACCAGTGATATCCAGGGTGTCTATGGCTACACCTTC
CDR3: CATSDIQGVYGYTF
D: -
V: TRBV24-1
size: -
J: TRBJ1-2

DNA: TGTGCCTGGAGTGTGAGGGACAATCAGCCCCAGCATTTT
CDR3: CAWSVRDNQPQHF
D: -
V: TRBV30
size: -
J: TRBJ1-5

DNA: TGTGCCAGCACTAGACCCGAAGGTAAAGATGAGCAGTTCTTC
CDR3: CASTRPEGKDEQFF
D: -
V: TRBV2
size: -
J: TRBJ2-1

DNA: TGTGCCTGGGCCGGGGACAGCAATAATTCACCCCTCCACTTT
CDR3: CAWAGDSNNSPLHF
D: TRBD1
V: TRBV30
size: -
J: TRBJ1-6

DNA: TGTGCCAGCAGCTTAGCCGGGACAGGCTCTGGAAAGCAGTACTTC
CDR3: CASSLAGTGSGKQYF
D: TRBD1
V: TRBV7-9
size: -
J: TRBJ2-7

DNA: TGTGCCAGCAGCTTAGAAGGGGGGGACACTGAAGCTTTCTTT
CDR3: CASSLEGGDTEAFF
D: -
V: TRBV11-3
size: -
J: TRBJ1-1

DNA: TGTGCCAGCAACCGACAGGGGGACACCGGGGAGCTGTTTTTT
CDR3: CASNRQGDTGELFF
D: TRBD1
V: TRBV7-2
size: -
J: TRBJ2-2

DNA: TGTGCCAGCAGCGTACAGACGGGAGGTGTCAATGAGCAGTTCTTC
CDR3: CASSVQTGGVNEQFF
D: TRBD2
V: TRBV9
size: -
J: TRBJ2-1

DNA: TGTGCCAGCAGTGGTATCGGGGGGAATGAGCAGTTCTTC
CDR3: CASSGIGGNEQFF
D: TRBD2
V: TRBV7-8
size: -
J: TRBJ2-1

DNA: TGTGCCAGTAGTATAGTGCAGGGCCAACCAAATCAGCCCCAGCATTTT
CDR3: CASSIVQGQPNQPQHF
D: -
V: TRBV19
size: -
J: TRBJ1-5

DNA: TGTGCCAGCAGTTTGCCGACGGGGGGGCATGGCTACACCTTC
CDR3: CASSLPTGGHGYTF
D: -
V: TRBV28
size: -
J: TRBJ1-2

DNA: TGTGCCAGCAGCTTCATGGACAGGGGCGTCAATGAGCAGTTCTTC
CDR3: CASSFMDRGVNEQFF
D: TRBD1
V: TRBV7-3
size: -
J: TRBJ2-1

DNA: TGTGCCAGCTCATCACTTCCCCAGGGGGACACTGAAGCTTTCTTT
CDR3: CASSSLPQGDTEAFF
D: TRBD1
V: TRBV18
size: -
J: TRBJ1-1

DNA: TGCGCCAGCAACCCTGTTGGGACAGGGGTCTACGAGCAGTACTTC
CDR3: CASNPVGTGVYEQYF
D: TRBD1
V: TRBV4-3
size: -
J: TRBJ2-7